This T cell receptor (beta chain) was identified during a study of human T cells and chemical hapten exposure. The time point denotes: patch test 2, 6 weeks after DPC sensitization. Treatment described: therapeutic diphenylcyclopropenone sensitization with weekly scalp DPC. Each donor was an alopecia patient between 18 and 70 years of age who qualified for DPC. General study results and limits: Counts of TCRs expanded at PT1 correlated positively with patch test score.

This clonotype has just a few counts. What it binds is not known. Being one base from a much bigger clone, this may be a read error. In TCRdb, the RACE reads were re-called with MiXCR into one record per CDR3 protein. The sample contains approximately 350,000 distinct CDR3 sequences, more than 5% of which appear only once. The CDR3 loop spans 13 amino acids. CDR1 and CDR2 from the germline V gene are LGHNA and YSLEER. This chain uses TRBV4-3 with TRBJ1-2; D is unresolved. The sequencing here drew on whole blood, taken in connection with sensitization to the hapten diphenylcyclopropenone (DPC). The receptor was derived from a woman between 18 and 29 years old with alopecia areata. Some clones in this sample may be carry-over from other donors' samples. As DNA, the CDR3 is TGCGCCAGCAGCCAGGATAGGGCGGGAGGCTACGCCTTC. Residues: CASSQDRAGGYAF.